Below, one T cell receptor beta chain is given with its context. The antigen remains unidentified. This sample was taken from a study of cytomegalovirus exposure and HLA in healthy donors. Whole-study results and caveats: Three chains linked to CMV were shown in vitro to be specific for CMV antigens. The study labeled 150 to 200 TCR beta chains cytomegalovirus-associated. Apparent HLA restriction characterized most CMV-associated TCR beta chains in a later analysis. A missense DCLRE1C variant was associated with V- and J-gene trimming of TCR beta chains in a later analysis, and an independent cohort replicated the association.

The PCR made use of 60 Vbeta and 13 Jbeta primers. Profiled with immunoSEQ multiplex PCR; TCRdb holds only in-frame clones, not every one. The sample lists about 160,000 clones, 80% to 85% occurring once. The germline V and J ends were trimmed by 4 bases and 2 bases, with 14 bases remaining between them. The CDR3 extends over 15 amino acids. Germline-derived CDR1 and CDR2 are MGHRA and YSYEKL. The TCR originated in a man between 18 and 29 years old in good health and CMV-seronegative. The V and J genes are TRBV4-1 and TRBJ1-1; D remains unclear. Sequencing input: PBMCs. For the CDR3, the DNA is TGCGCCAGCAGCCGACCGGGCGGGGATAACACTGAAGCTTTCTTT. It specifies CASSRPGGDNTEAFF.